This entry describes one T cell receptor (beta chain). The data derive from a study of blood T cell repertoires in COVID-19. While infection was still active, Seattle patients were enrolled and then followed longitudinally. CDR1 and CDR2 from the germline V gene are SGHVS and FNYEAQ. The CDR3 totals 15 residues. Trimming removed 1 base from V and 6 bases from J; junction bases left unmatched: 8. Original processing notes: Estimation of nucleated cell counts relied on the amplification of reference gene primers. The assay was immunoSEQ multiplex PCR, and TCRdb's table has in-frame clones only and misses some. The V and J calls and clone size are taken from that table; D and trimming were inferred from the DNA. The profile shows fewer than 250,000 clones, around 90% of them singletons.

This receptor was identified in a man under 40 with COVID-19, enrolled during active disease. V gene TRBV7-6 combines with J gene TRBJ1-2, with 7 bases identical to TRBD1. The sample comprised peripheral blood. The CDR3 spells CASSLGPLTGNGYTF. The CDR3 bases are TGTGCCAGCAGCTTAGGCCCTTTGACAGGGAATGGCTACACCTTC.